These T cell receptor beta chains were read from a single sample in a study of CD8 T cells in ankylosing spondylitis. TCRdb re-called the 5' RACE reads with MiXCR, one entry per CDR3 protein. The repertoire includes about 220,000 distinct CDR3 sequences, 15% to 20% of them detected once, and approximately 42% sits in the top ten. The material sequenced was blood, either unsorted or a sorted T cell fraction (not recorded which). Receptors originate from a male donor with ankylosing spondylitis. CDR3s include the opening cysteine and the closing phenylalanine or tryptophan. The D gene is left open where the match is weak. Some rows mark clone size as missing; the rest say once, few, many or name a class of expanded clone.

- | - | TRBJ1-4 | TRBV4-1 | TGCGCCAGCAGCCCCGAGGCCGCAACTAATGAAAAACTGTTTTTT | CASSPEAATNEKLFF
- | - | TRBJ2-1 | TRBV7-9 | TGTGCCAGCAGCTTAGGGAAGGGTTACAATGAGCAGTTCTTC | CASSLGKGYNEQFF
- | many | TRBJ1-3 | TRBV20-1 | TGCAGTGCTAGTTCAGGGGAAGCTGGAAACACCATATATTTT | CSASSGEAGNTIYF
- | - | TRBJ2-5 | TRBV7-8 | TGTGCCAGCAGCTTATCGGCCGGAGGGGCCCAGTACTTC | CASSLSAGGAQYF
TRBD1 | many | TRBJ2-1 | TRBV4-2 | TGTGCCAGCAGCCAATACCCGGGACAGGGCGCGGATGAGCAGTTCTTC | CASSQYPGQGADEQFF
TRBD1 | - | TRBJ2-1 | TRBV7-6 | TGTGCCAGCAGCTTAGGAGGGGGCAGCGGCAATGAGCAGTTCTTC | CASSLGGGSGNEQFF
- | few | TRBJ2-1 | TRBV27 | TGTGCCAGCAGTTCCGAGGGGGACCATGAGCAGTTCTTC | CASSSEGDHEQFF
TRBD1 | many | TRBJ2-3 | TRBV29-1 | TGCAGCGTTAACGGACAGGGGCACCACACAGATACGCAGTATTTT | CSVNGQGHHTDTQYF
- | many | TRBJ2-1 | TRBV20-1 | TGCAGTGCTAGATGGGATGAGCAGTTCTTC | CSARWDEQFF
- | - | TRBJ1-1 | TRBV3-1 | TGTGCCAGCAGCCAGCCAGAACGAAGCACTGAAGCTTTCTTT | CASSQPERSTEAFF
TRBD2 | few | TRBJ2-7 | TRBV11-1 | TGTGCCAGCAGCTTAGTCCACCCCACCCTGGGAGGGAACACCTACGAGCAGTACTTC | CASSLVHPTLGGNTYEQYF
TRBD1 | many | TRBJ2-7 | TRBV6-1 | TGTGCCAGCAGCCTAGGACAGGGAAGCGAGCAGTACTTC | CASSLGQGSEQYF
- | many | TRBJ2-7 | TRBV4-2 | TGTGCCAGCAGCCAAGTTGGGGGCTCCTACGAGCAGTACTTC | CASSQVGGSYEQYF
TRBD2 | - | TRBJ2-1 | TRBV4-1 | TGCGCCAGCAGCCAAGTAAGCGGGGGAGTCGGCGATGAGCAGTTCTTC | CASSQVSGGVGDEQFF
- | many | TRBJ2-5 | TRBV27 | TGTGCCAGCAGTTTCGGGGTATGGGAGACCCAGTACTTC | CASSFGVWETQYF
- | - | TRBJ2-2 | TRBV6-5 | TGTGCCAGCAGTTACGGAGGTTCGGGCACCGGGGAGCTGTTTTTT | CASSYGGSGTGELFF
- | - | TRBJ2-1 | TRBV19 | TGTGCCAGTGGGATGAGCTCCTACAATGAGCAGTTCTTC | CASGMSSYNEQFF
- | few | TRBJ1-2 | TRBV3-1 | TGTGCCAGCAGCCAAGCCCCCGCAGGAGCGGCCGGCTACACCTTC | CASSQAPAGAAGYTF
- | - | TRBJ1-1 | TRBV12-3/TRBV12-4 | TGTGCCAGCAGTACCCGGGACACAAAGAGGTGGACTGAAGCTTTCTTT | CASSTRDTKRWTEAFF
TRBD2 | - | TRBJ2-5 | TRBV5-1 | TGCGCCAGCAGCTGGAGACTAGCGGGAGAGACCCGAAAAGGTGACCAGTACTTC | CASSWRLAGETRKGDQYF
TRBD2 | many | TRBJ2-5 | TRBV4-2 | TGTGCCAGCAGCCGTCTAGCGGGAGCTCAAGAGACCCAGTACTTC | CASSRLAGAQETQYF
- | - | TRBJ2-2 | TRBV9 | TGTGCCAGCAGCACCTTGGGGGGCGGGGTCATGGAGCTGTTTTTT | CASSTLGGGVMELFF
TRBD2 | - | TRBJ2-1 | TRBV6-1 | TGTGCCAGCAGTACCCTAGCGGGGGGGATATACAATGAGCAGTTCTTC | CASSTLAGGIYNEQFF
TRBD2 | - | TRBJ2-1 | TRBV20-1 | TGCAGTGCTCGATTAAAGACTAGCGGGACTTATGGTGAGCAGTTCTTC | CSARLKTSGTYGEQFF
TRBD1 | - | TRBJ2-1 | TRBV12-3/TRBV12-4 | TGTGCCAGCAGAGGGGACAGGGTCCGTGATGAGCAGTTCTTC | CASRGDRVRDEQFF
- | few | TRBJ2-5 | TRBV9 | TGTGCCAGCAGCGTAGAGGACAGTCTGGAGACCCAGTACTTC | CASSVEDSLETQYF
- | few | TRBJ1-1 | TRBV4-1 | TGCGCCAGCAGCCAAGCTGGAGGGGGATCGCGGAACACTGAAGCTTTCTTT | CASSQAGGGSRNTEAFF
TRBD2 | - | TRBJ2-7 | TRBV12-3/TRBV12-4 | TGTGCCAGCGGCCCAGGGACTAGGAGTTTCTACGAGCAGTACTTC | CASGPGTRSFYEQYF
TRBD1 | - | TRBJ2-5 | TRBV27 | TGTGCCAGCAGCCAGGGGGACGGTCGTTACCAGTACTTC | CASSQGDGRYQYF
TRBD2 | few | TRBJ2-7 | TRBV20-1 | TGCAGTGCTAGAGGTCTAGCGGAGACCTACGAGCAGTACTTC | CSARGLAETYEQYF
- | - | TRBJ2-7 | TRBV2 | TGTGCCAGCAAGGGCCACCCGGAGCAGTACTTC | CASKGHPEQYF
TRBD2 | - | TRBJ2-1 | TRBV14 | TGTGCCAGCAGCCAGACTAGCGGGAGAGATGAGCAGTTCTTC | CASSQTSGRDEQFF
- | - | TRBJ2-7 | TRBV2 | TGTGCCAGCAGTGATGATCCTGTGGAGCAGTACTTC | CASSDDPVEQYF
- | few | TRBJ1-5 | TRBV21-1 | TGTGCCAGCAGTGCCGGGACAGGGAGTCAGCCCCAGCATTTT | CASSAGTGSQPQHF
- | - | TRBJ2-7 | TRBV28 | TGTGCCAGCAGTTTATCCGGAATTTCCTACGAGCAGTACTTC | CASSLSGISYEQYF
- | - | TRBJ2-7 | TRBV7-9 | TGTGCCAGCAGCAGGGACGTTGACTACGAGCAGTACTTC | CASSRDVDYEQYF
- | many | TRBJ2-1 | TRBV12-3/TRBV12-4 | TGTGCCAGCAGTTTGGACACGAAACTTAGCTCCTACAATGAGCAGTTCTTC | CASSLDTKLSSYNEQFF
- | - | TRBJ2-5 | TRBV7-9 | TGTGCCAGCAGCTCTAAGGACAGTTCTGGAAGAGAGACCCAGTACTTC | CASSSKDSSGRETQYF
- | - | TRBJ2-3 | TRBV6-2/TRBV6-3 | TGTGCCAGCAGTTACTACACCTTCCCCTCCAGCGGGCCTCTGGGCACAGATACGCAGTATTTT | CASSYYTFPSSGPLGTDTQYF
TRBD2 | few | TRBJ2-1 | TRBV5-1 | TGCGCCAGCAGCTTGCTAGCGGTAAACGAGCAGTTCTTC | CASSLLAVNEQFF
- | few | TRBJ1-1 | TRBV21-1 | TGTGCCAGCAAGCAGGGGCGAGCTGAAGCTTTCTTT | CASKQGRAEAFF
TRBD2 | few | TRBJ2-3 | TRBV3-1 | TGTGCCAGCAGCCAAGATCTGGTAGCGGGAAGATTGGATACGCAGTATTTT | CASSQDLVAGRLDTQYF
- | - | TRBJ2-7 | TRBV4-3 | TGCGCCAGCAGCCAAGCCACCGAGCGGGACGAGCAGTACTTC | CASSQATERDEQYF
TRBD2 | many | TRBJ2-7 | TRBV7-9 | TGTGCCAGCAGCCCTAGCGGCTCCTACGAGCAGTACTTC | CASSPSGSYEQYF
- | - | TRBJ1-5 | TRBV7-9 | TGTGCCAGCAGCTTAGAGGGACACAATCAGCCCCAGCATTTT | CASSLEGHNQPQHF
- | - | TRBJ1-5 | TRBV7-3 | TGTGCCAGCAGCTTAAGCGGGGAGGATCAGCCCCAGCATTTT | CASSLSGEDQPQHF
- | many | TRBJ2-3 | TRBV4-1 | TGCGCCAGCAGCTCCGGACAGCACACAGATACGCAGTATTTT | CASSSGQHTDTQYF
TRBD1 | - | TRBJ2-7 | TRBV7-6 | TGTGCCAGCAGCAACGGACAGGGTTCGTCCTACGAGCAGTACTTC | CASSNGQGSSYEQYF
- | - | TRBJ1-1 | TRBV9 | TGTGCCAGCAGCGTAACCCCCAAGCGACGGAAGGCCACTGAAGCTTTCTTT | CASSVTPKRRKATEAFF
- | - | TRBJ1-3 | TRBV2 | TGTGCCAGCAGCGAGACGGGACACCTCTCTGGAAACACCATATATTTT | CASSETGHLSGNTIYF
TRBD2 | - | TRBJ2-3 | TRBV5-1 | TGCGCCAGCAGCTTTAGCGGGAGAGCCACAGATACGCAGTATTTT | CASSFSGRATDTQYF
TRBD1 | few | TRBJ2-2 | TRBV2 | TGTGCCAGCAGTGACCAGGGGGTCGGCACCGGGGAGCTGTTTTTT | CASSDQGVGTGELFF
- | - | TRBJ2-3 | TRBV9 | TGTGCCAGCTCCCTCCTCGGGGCCACAGATACGCAGTATTTT | CASSLLGATDTQYF
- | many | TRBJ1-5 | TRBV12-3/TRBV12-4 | TGTGCCAGCAGTCCGGCTGAGGAGCCCCAGCATTTT | CASSPAEEPQHF
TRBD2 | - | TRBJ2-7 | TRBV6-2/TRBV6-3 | TGTGCCAGCCGCTCGAATTTAGCGGGTTTCTCCTACGAGCAGTACTTC | CASRSNLAGFSYEQYF
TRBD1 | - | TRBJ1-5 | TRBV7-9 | TGTGCCAGCAGCTCCACAGGGGGCCTTCAGCCCCAGCATTTT | CASSSTGGLQPQHF
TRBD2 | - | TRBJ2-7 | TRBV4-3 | TGCGCCAGCAGCCAAGGGCTTGGACTAGCGGGAGCCGAGCAGTACTTC | CASSQGLGLAGAEQYF